This TCR beta chain originates from a study of blood T cell repertoires in COVID-19 (dated by TCRdb to about 2020). About the study as a whole: Collaborator samples came from the United States, Italy and Spain and covered acute and convalescent phases of COVID-19. The samples were drawn from the first 160 participants of the ongoing ImmuneRACE study and from 1,254 subjects provided by 6 global collaborators. Subjects who had been exposed to COVID-19, were actively infected with it, or had recovered from it provided the deeply sampled blood TCRbeta repertoires that made up the dataset. Sample metadata almost always included a de-identified subject ID, COVID-19 status, age in years and sex. The repertoires were made available in a free public database intended to serve as a resource for research on the immune response to SARS-CoV-2. Where HLA class I and class II types were available, the types were taken from metadata supplied by the sample provider, not from assay-based typing. The material from the prospective study consisted of cDNA or gDNA derived from T cells, B-cell-depleted T cells, or PBMCs. Summary of the overall study and its limitations: Clinical and demographic metadata were provided uncurated, with the amount varying by source and participant.

Trimming leaves V shorter by 4 bases and J shorter by 3 bases, with the junction holding 4 bases beyond the gene matches. From its cysteine to its phenylalanine, the CDR3 spans 13 amino acids. Just CDR3 DNA is preserved here, 39 bases in frame from base 1. Taken from the germline V gene, the CDR1 and CDR2 loops are SGDLS and YYNGEE. This clone was found once. What this receptor recognizes is not known. No quality values exist for individual bases; no much larger clone is one base distant. TCRbeta CDR3 regions were amplified from genomic DNA by means of the immunoSEQ Assay, a bias-controlled multiplex PCR. The study's own analysis went as follows. Within the assay, amplification of reference gene primers was used to estimate how many nucleated cells each sample contained. To quantify the absolute abundance of each unique TCRbeta CDR3 rearrangement, sequence reads were collapsed and filtered. For each sample, productive Simpson clonality was calculated by taking the square root of Simpson's diversity index across productive rearrangements. In TCRdb, the immuneACCESS table is reduced to in-frame sequences with V and J assigned. These tables do not hold every clone; where another copy was compared, an unresolved V gene accounts for under half, and the others remain unexplained. V, J and clone size derive from that table, while D and trimming were established from the DNA sequence. Counted in this sample were roughly 380,000 clones; almost 90% of them appeared once. The ten largest make up just over 1% of the sample.

In the prospective study, participants were roughly 18 to 89 years old, resided in 24 geographic areas of the United States, and were enrolled through a virtual design. To assign participants to cohorts, the prospective study relied on clinical history that participants themselves reported in a screening survey and a study questionnaire. A participant counted as exposed if, within 2 weeks of entering the study, that participant had been in contact with someone who had a PCR-confirmed or clinician-diagnosed COVID-19 case. Each participant in the prospective study had whole blood, serum and a nasopharyngeal or oropharyngeal swab collected by mobile phlebotomists. Prospective study participants could optionally give additional blood draws and questionnaires over an approximately 2-month period. Blood samples from the prospective study were shipped frozen or at room temperature prior to DNA extraction.

The sequencing input was PBMCs or T cells enriched from blood (not recorded which). The chain employs TRBV9 and TRBJ2-7, and 7 junction bases match TRBD2. This sequence was found in a young woman who had been exposed to COVID-19. This receptor has the CDR3 CASSKAGNYEQYF. The sequenced DNA: TGTGCCAGCAGCAAAGCGGGAAACTACGAGCAGTACTTC.